These 8 T cell receptor beta chains originate from one sample sequenced in a study of blood T cell repertoires in COVID-19. TCRdb's copy holds only in-frame clones and misses some; the assay was immunoSEQ multiplex PCR. The data hold about 390,000 clones, with about 89% observed a single time. The sequenced sample consisted of peripheral blood. All receptors derive from a woman aged 55 to 70 with COVID-19, enrolled during active disease.

The V call is TRBV2, the J call TRBJ2-7; D perhaps matches TRBD1 (6 bases). V was pared by 4 bases and J by 0 bases, with 16 bases between. This CDR3 region has 16 residues. CDR1 and CDR2 (germline): SNHLY, FYNNEI. The CDR3 nucleotides read TGTGCCAGCAGTGTACCCGGGACACCGAACTCCTACGAGCAGTACTTC. This sequence encodes CASSVPGTPNSYEQYF.

The V and J genes are TRBV7-9 and TRBJ2-4; 7 bases are a match to TRBD1. The CDR3 has 13 amino acids. V was clipped by 1 base and J by 7 bases; unmatched bases: 1. The germline gives CDR1 SEHNR, CDR2 FQNEAQ (reference sequence). The DNA of the CDR3 is TGTGCCAGCAGCTTAGGACAGGGCAACATTCAGTACTTC. Its protein is CASSLGQGNIQYF.

V is TRBV2 and J is TRBJ1-1, with 11 bases matching TRBD1. CDR1 and CDR2 from the germline V gene are SNHLY and FYNNEI. The CDR3 has 17 amino acids. Trimming cost V 6 bases and J 4 bases; bases outside gene matches: 13. CDR3 sequence: CASRGTRTGGSGTEAFF. The CDR3 coding sequence is TGTGCCAGCAGGGGTACTAGGACAGGGGGCTCAGGCACTGAAGCTTTCTTT. The full variable domain, its missing parts supplied by reference TRBV2 and TRBJ1-1, is EPEVTQTPSHQVTQMGQEVILRCVPISNHLYFYWYRQILGQKVEFLVSFYNNEISEKSEIFDDQFSVERPDGSNFTLKIRSTKLEDSAMYFCASRGTRTGGSGTEAFFGQGTRLTVV.

The chain employs TRBV2 and TRBJ2-7; D is possibly TRBD1 (5 bases). CDR1 SNHLY and CDR2 FYNNEI come from the germline V gene. The CDR3 contains 11 residues. The V end lost 8 bases, the J end lost 4 bases, and 9 bases lay between the germline ends. CDR3 in amino acids: CASRDSYEQYF. The CDR3 nucleotides are TGTGCCAGCCGCGACAGTTACGAGCAGTACTTC.

The rearrangement joins TRBV6-5 to TRBJ2-5, with 8 bases that match TRBD1. Germline CDR1 and CDR2: MNHEY and SVGAGI. The CDR3 spans 15 residues. V was clipped by 4 bases and J by 7 bases; unmatched bases: 11. The CDR3 sequence is CASSFRRTGLGTQYF. The CDR3 DNA reads as TGTGCCAGCAGTTTCCGTAGGACAGGGTTAGGGACCCAGTACTTC.

This rearrangement joins TRBV12-3 or TRBV12-4 to TRBJ1-4; the match to TRBD1 covers 8 bases. The J segment lost 11 bases and the V segment lost 6 bases, leaving 8 bases of the junction unmatched. This CDR3 spans 13 amino acids. The CDR3 bases are TGTGCCAGCAGACGGACAGGGTTTGAGAAACTGTTTTTT. It yields the protein CASRRTGFEKLFF.

The chain combines TRBV5-1 with TRBJ2-7; 7 bases line up with TRBD1. The junction had 9 bases not matched to a gene; V was cut back by 4 bases and J by 5 bases. From germline, CDR1 is SGHRS and CDR2 YFSETQ. The CDR3 totals 14 residues. CDR3 in amino acids: CASSPGTERNEQYF. The DNA for the CDR3 is TGCGCCAGCAGCCCCGGGACAGAGCGAAACGAGCAGTACTTC.

The chain joins TRBV29-1 to TRBJ2-5; 12 nucleotides match TRBD2. Germline CDR1 SQVTM, CDR2 ANQGSEA. This CDR3 contains 14 residues. V shed 4 bases, J shed 5 bases, and the junction held 5 bases outside the gene matches. CDR3 DNA sequence: TGCAGCGTTGGGCTAGCGGGGGGGCCGGAGACCCAGTACTTC. It specifies CSVGLAGGPETQYF.